These 16 T cell receptor beta chains were sequenced from one sample in a study of CD8+ T cells in alopecia areata. Extracted RNA was reverse transcribed, and the resulting cDNA served as sequencing template. Assay used: immunoSEQ multiplex PCR; TCRdb lists only in-frame clones, some missing. The table has 120,000 to 150,000 clones, about 90% seen once; the top ten hold about 15%. Sequenced material: CD8+ T cells sorted from blood, taken at week 0. All receptors come from a human donor with alopecia areata.

The genes are TRBV5-4 and TRBJ1-4; TRBD1 matches 11 bases. V shed 4 bases, J shed 3 bases, and the junction held 8 bases outside the gene matches. Germline V gene lookup returns CDR1 SGHNT and CDR2 YYREEE (reference sequence). This CDR3 contains 17 residues. This CDR3 reads CASSGGQGEAANEKLFF. The DNA for the CDR3 is TGTGCCAGCAGCGGGGGACAGGGGGAAGCTGCTAATGAAAAACTGTTTTTT. Supplemented by reference TRBV5-4 and TRBJ1-4, the full variable domain reads ETGVTQSPTHLIKTRGQQVTLRCSSQSGHNTVSWYQQALGQGPQFIFQYYREEENGRGNFPPRFSGLQFPNYSSELNVNALELDDSALYLCASSGGQGEAANEKLFFGSGTQLSVL.

The chain links TRBV19 to TRBJ2-5; tentatively, D is TRBD1 (6 bases). The DNA matches TRBJ2-7 better at its end, which makes the J call doubtful. Germline V lookup: CDR1 LNHDA, CDR2 SQIVND (reference sequence). The CDR3 contains 15 residues. CDR3 residues: CASSTSYGQSDEQYF. DNA for the CDR3: TGTGCCAGTAGTACTTCCTACGGACAGAGCGACGAGCAGTACTTC.

The chain carries TRBV6-5 and TRBJ2-2, with D perhaps matching TRBD1 or TRBD2 (5 bases each). The CDR3 spans 14 residues. Germline CDR1 and CDR2: MNHEY and SVGAGI. V lost 8 bases and J 1 base, leaving 11 bases between the germline ends. The CDR3 sequence is CASGGDRNTGELFF. The CDR3 DNA follows: TGTGCCAGCGGAGGAGACAGGAACACCGGGGAGCTGTTTTTT.

The chain recombines TRBV9 with TRBJ2-1, with TRBD1 matching over 9 bases. CDR3 size: 16 residues. V was pared by 3 bases and J by 10 bases, with 14 bases of the junction left unmatched. Germline V CDR1 and CDR2: SGDLS, YYNGEE. CDR3 bases: TGTGCCAGCAGCGCCCCCGGGACAGGGCCTGTGGGGGAGCAGTTCTTC. This sequence encodes CASSAPGTGPVGEQFF.

This clone was observed a few times. The CDR3 here is CSVEGITNTGELFF. The CDR3 DNA sequence: TGCAGCGTTGAAGGGATAACGAACACCGGGGAGCTGTTTTTT. This sequence joins TRBV29-1 and TRBJ2-2; D gene ambiguous. This CDR3 is 14 amino acids long. Between the trimmed V and J ends, which lost 1 base and 0 bases, there was a span of 6 bases. The germline V gene encodes CDR1 SQVTM and CDR2 ANQGSEA.

The V gene is TRBV2, the J gene TRBJ2-4; D may be TRBD1 (6 bases). Germline CDR1 reads SNHLY; CDR2 reads FYNNEI. V lost 6 bases to trimming and J lost 3 bases, with 18 bases between them. The length of the CDR3 is 16 residues. The CDR3 nucleotides read TGTGCCAGCAGCCACCTGGACGCAGGGGACAAAAACATTCAGTACTTC. Its translation: CASSHLDAGDKNIQYF.

J is TRBJ2-3 and V is TRBV27; tentative D call: TRBD1 (5 bases). V lost 2 bases and J 0 bases, leaving 12 bases between the germline ends. CDR1 is MNHEY and CDR2 is SMNVEV in the germline V gene (reference sequence). The CDR3 sequence is 16 residues long. The CDR3 protein is CASSLSRAPSTDTQYF. CDR3 bases: TGTGCCAGCAGTTTAAGCAGGGCACCTAGCACAGATACGCAGTATTTT.

The V call is TRBV29-1, the J call TRBJ2-1, with 10 bases lining up with TRBD1. Germline V CDR1 and CDR2: SQVTM, ANQGSEA. The CDR3 totals 15 residues. V shed 0 bases and J 3 bases; nucleotides not matched to a gene: 2. Here the CDR3 DNA reads TGCAGCGTTGAAGATGGGACAGGGGTCTACAATGAGCAGTTCTTC. Amino acid sequence: CSVEDGTGVYNEQFF.

The J gene is TRBJ2-2, the V gene TRBV4-1; 11 bases fit TRBD2. Germline CDR1 and CDR2: MGHRA and YSYEKL. The ends lost 3 bases at V and 4 bases at J; junction bases unmatched: 13. The CDR3 covers 19 residues. The CDR3 coding sequence is TGCGCCAGCAGCCACCCTGGCGGTGGGACTAGCGGTGTCACCGGGGAGCTGTTTTTT. Residues: CASSHPGGGTSGVTGELFF.

V gene TRBV23-1 combines with J gene TRBJ2-3; D unresolved. TRBV23-1 is an ORF for which the function is uncertain. The CDR3 runs 12 residues. The V gene lost 9 bases and the J gene lost 6 bases, with 13 bases spanning the gap. CDR3 nucleotides: TGCGCCAGAGCCGCCGTAGGTGATACGCAGTATTTT. The encoded protein is CARAAVGDTQYF.

The chain couples TRBV9 to TRBJ2-3, with 8 bases identical to TRBD1. The CDR3 length is 15 residues. Germline CDR1 and CDR2: SGDLS and YYNGEE. V lost 4 bases to trimming and J lost 1 base; unmatched junction nucleotides: 5. The CDR3: CASSPPDRGTDTQYF. Written as DNA, the CDR3 is TGTGCCAGCAGCCCCCCGGACAGGGGCACAGATACGCAGTATTTT.

The rearrangement uses TRBV29-1 and TRBJ2-5; 7 bases are a match to TRBD2. The J call may be wrong; the DNA end is better matched by TRBJ2-7. CDR1 is SQVTM and CDR2 is ANQGSEA in the germline V gene. The CDR3 consists of 15 residues. The CDR3 DNA is TGCAGCGCAGAGATCCTCCCCTCGGGGGGTTACGAGCAGTACTTC. It translates to CSAEILPSGGYEQYF.

V gene TRBV19 combines with J gene TRBJ1-1, with a weak D call TRBD1 (5 bases). Trimming pared 8 bases from V and 2 bases from J, leaving 15 bases between. CDR3 length: 14 residues. CDR1 is LNHDA and CDR2 is SQIVND in the germline V gene (reference sequence). The CDR3 reads CASVPWQGNTEAFF. The CDR3 DNA reads as TGTGCCAGTGTCCCGTGGCAGGGTAACACTGAAGCTTTCTTT.

V is TRBV2 and J is TRBJ2-4; no clear D gene. The length of the CDR3 is 16 residues. The germline gives CDR1 SNHLY, CDR2 FYNNEI. Trimming stripped 0 bases from V and 2 bases from J, with 11 bases between. CDR3 coding DNA: TGTGCCAGCAGTGAAGCGCTTCTGGGTTCCAAAAACATTCAGTACTTC. As protein: CASSEALLGSKNIQYF.

The chain carries TRBV10-3 and TRBJ2-5; D remains unclear. Trimming left V 10 bases short and J 0 bases short, with 12 bases between. The germline gives CDR1 ENHRY, CDR2 SYGVKD. The CDR3 sequence is 13 residues long. The CDR3 region has the DNA TGTGCCACCGGTGGAGATAACCAAGAGACCCAGTACTTC. Translating gives CATGGDNQETQYF.

The J gene is TRBJ2-2, the V gene TRBV4-1; maybe TRBD2 (7 bases). The ends were cut back, 1 base at V and 4 bases at J, with 19 bases in the middle. Per the germline V gene, CDR1 is MGHRA and CDR2 is YSYEKL. The CDR3 sequence is 18 residues long. CDR3: CASSQVFEGGPSTGELFF. Here the CDR3 DNA reads TGCGCCAGCAGCCAAGTCTTTGAGGGGGGGCCGAGCACCGGGGAGCTGTTTTTT.